This is a list of T cell receptor beta chains from one sample in a study of cytomegalovirus exposure and HLA in healthy donors. Produced via immunoSEQ multiplex PCR; TCRdb's table is partial and in-frame only. This sample's table has some 30,000 clones. The sample comprised PBMCs. The receptors derive from a female donor in good health and CMV-seronegative. The CDR3 runs from the conserved cysteine through the conserved F or W. D genes are given only for firm matches. The size field is filled for only some rows; it gives once, few, many or a size class.

>TRBV27|NA|TRBJ2-4|NA
TGTGCCAGCAGTTTAGTTACAGGGCTAGACATTCAGTACTTC
CASSLVTGLDIQYF
>TRBV19|TRBD1|TRBJ2-3|NA
TGTGCCACCGCTGACAGGGGCACAGATACGCAGTATTTT
CATADRGTDTQYF
>TRBV29-1|NA|TRBJ1-3|NA
TGCAGCGTTGAAGATCTGACGCGGGGATCTGGAAACACCATATATTTT
CSVEDLTRGSGNTIYF
>TRBV6-5|TRBD1|TRBJ1-2|NA
TGTGCCAGCAGTTCCTTGGACAGGGGGTATGGCTACACCTTC
CASSSLDRGYGYTF
>TRBV7-3|NA|TRBJ2-2|NA
TGTGCCAGCAGCTTAAACCCCGGGACGAACACCGGGGAGCTGTTTTTT
CASSLNPGTNTGELFF
>TRBV5-1|TRBD1|TRBJ1-6|NA
TGCGCCAGCAGCCTCCGGGACAGGGGTAAGGGATCTTCACCCCTCCACTTT
CASSLRDRGKGSSPLHF
>TRBV5-4|TRBD2|TRBJ2-3|NA
TGTGCCAGCAGCCGGACTAGCGGGGGGACTTACACAGATACGCAGTATTTT
CASSRTSGGTYTDTQYF
>TRBV27|TRBD2|TRBJ2-7|NA
TGTGCCAGCAGGGGGGGGTGGTACGAGCAGTACTTC
CASRGGWYEQYF
>TRBV14|TRBD1|TRBJ2-7|NA
TGTGCCAGCAGCCACCCGGGACAGGGGGCTTACGAGCAGTACTTC
CASSHPGQGAYEQYF
>TRBV4-2|NA|TRBJ1-6|NA
TGTGCCAGCAGCCAAGATGATAGGGGCCAATTGCCCCTCCACTTT
CASSQDDRGQLPLHF
>TRBV14|NA|TRBJ1-2|NA
TGTGCCAGCAGCCTTCAGGGGTGGGGCTACACCTTC
CASSLQGWGYTF
>TRBV28|NA|TRBJ1-2|NA
TGTGCCCCCAGTTTATTGGGCCCTGCAGCAAGCCCAACCTATGGCTACACCTTC
CAPSLLGPAASPTYGYTF
>TRBV6-1|TRBD1|TRBJ1-5|NA
TGTGCCAGCAGTGAAGACAGGGGGCATGGCAATCAGCCCCAGCATTTT
CASSEDRGHGNQPQHF
>TRBV7-8|NA|TRBJ1-5|NA
TGTGCCAGCAGCTCCGAGTATCAGCCCCAGCATTTT
CASSSEYQPQHF
>TRBV19|NA|TRBJ1-4|NA
TGTGCCAGTAGTAACCCCACAACAGGGTTTCTTGGAAAACTGTTTTTT
CASSNPTTGFLGKLFF
>TRBV23-1|NA|TRBJ1-4|NA
TGCGCCAGCAGTCAACCCGAAACGCGTGAAAAACTGTTTTTT
CASSQPETREKLFF
>TRBV12-5|NA|TRBJ2-3|NA
TGTGCTAGTGGTTTTGAGGATACGCAGTATTTT
CASGFEDTQYF
>TRBV18|TRBD1|TRBJ1-1|NA
TGTGCCAGCTCACCACAGACAGGGGAGGGCACTGAAGCTTTCTTT
CASSPQTGEGTEAFF
>TRBV5-1|NA|TRBJ1-1|NA
TGCGCCAGCAGCTCACTGGGGCACACTGAAGCTTTCTTT
CASSSLGHTEAFF
>TRBV9|NA|TRBJ1-1|NA
TGCGCCAGCAGCGTAGGGACGGGGAGAAGAACTGAAGCTTTCTTT
CASSVGTGRRTEAFF
>TRBV7-2|NA|TRBJ2-2|NA
TGTGCCAGCAGCCCCCAGGGGACCGGGGAGCTGTTTTTT
CASSPQGTGELFF
>TRBV6-5|NA|TRBJ1-4|NA
TGTGCCAGCGGGGGACTCAAAGATTTTTTGGGAAAACTGTTTTTT
CASGGLKDFLGKLFF
>TRBV5-1|TRBD1|TRBJ1-1|NA
TGCGCCAGCAGCTTGGCCGGGACAGGGGGAGGCACTGAAGCTTTCTTT
CASSLAGTGGGTEAFF
>TRBV4-1|NA|TRBJ1-5|NA
TGCGCCAGCAGCCAAAGACAGGACAATCAGCCCCAGCATTTT
CASSQRQDNQPQHF
>TRBV5-4|NA|TRBJ1-2|NA
TGTGCCAGCAGCTCCGACACGCGCTATGGCTACACCTTC
CASSSDTRYGYTF
>TRBV7-9|NA|TRBJ2-2|NA
TGTGCCAGCAGCTTGAGGGTATCCGGGGAGCTGTTTTTT
CASSLRVSGELFF
>TRBV12-5|NA|TRBJ1-2|NA
TGTGCTAGTGGTTTGGTACCAACAGAATATGGCTACACCTTC
CASGLVPTEYGYTF
>TRBV14|TRBD1|TRBJ1-1|NA
TGTGCCAGCAATTTTGGGACAGGAGAAGCTTTCTTT
CASNFGTGEAFF
>TRBV4-2|TRBD2|TRBJ2-1|NA
TGTGCCAGCAGCCAAGACCCGGGACTAGCGGGGCATGAGCAGTTCTTC
CASSQDPGLAGHEQFF
>TRBV20-1|NA|TRBJ1-2|NA
TGCAGTGCTTCCGACAGCTATGGCTACACCTTC
CSASDSYGYTF
>TRBV9|NA|TRBJ2-1|NA
TGTGCCAGCAGCGTAGGGGGGGTCAATGAGCAGTTCTTC
CASSVGGVNEQFF
>TRBV19|NA|TRBJ1-1|medium-sized
TGTGCCAGTAGTTCCCCCATGAACACTGAAGCTTTCTTT
CASSSPMNTEAFF
>TRBV6-5|NA|TRBJ1-1|NA
TGTGCCAGCAGCCCACGGATTGGGACACACACTGAAGCTTTCTTT
CASSPRIGTHTEAFF
>TRBV18|TRBD1|TRBJ2-5|NA
TGTGCCAGCTCACGGGACAGGGGGGATCAAGAGACCCAGTACTTC
CASSRDRGDQETQYF
>TRBV9|TRBD2|TRBJ2-3|NA
TGTGCCAGCAGCGTAGGGGCTAGCGGTTACACAGATACGCAGTATTTT
CASSVGASGYTDTQYF
>TRBV19|NA|TRBJ2-3|NA
TGTGCCAGTAGTGGTATCCGAGGGAGCACAGATACGCAGTATTTT
CASSGIRGSTDTQYF
>TRBV30|NA|TRBJ1-2|NA
TGTGCCTGCGTTGGGGGGGCGGGCGGCTACACCTTC
CACVGGAGGYTF
>TRBV4-2|NA|TRBJ1-1|NA
TGTGCCAGCAGCCAAGTAGAGGGAGAGGGTGAAGCTTTCTTT
CASSQVEGEGEAFF
>TRBV7-2|TRBD2|TRBJ2-2|NA
TGTGCCAGCAGCTCGGGGACTAGCAACACCGGGGAGCTGTTTTTT
CASSSGTSNTGELFF
>TRBV19|TRBD1|TRBJ2-7|NA
TGTGCCAGTACCACCGGGACAGTTCCCTACGAGCAGTACTTC
CASTTGTVPYEQYF
>TRBV10-2|TRBD1|TRBJ2-7|NA
TGCGCCGGAGGACAGGGTGCCTACGAGCAGTACTTC
CAGGQGAYEQYF
>TRBV19|TRBD1|TRBJ1-4|NA
TGTGCCAGTAGTACAGGGGGTTCGGCTGAAAAACTGTTTTTT
CASSTGGSAEKLFF
>TRBV7-8|NA|TRBJ1-2|NA
TGTGCCAGCAGCTTAAAAGCCCCCACAGGTGGCTACACCTTC
CASSLKAPTGGYTF
>TRBV29-1|NA|TRBJ2-7|NA
TGCAGCGTTGACAATCAGGTTGGGCAGTACTTC
CSVDNQVGQYF
>TRBV11-2|TRBD1|TRBJ2-5|NA
TGTGCCAGCAGCTTACCCACAGGGGCGCGAGAGACCCAGTACTTC
CASSLPTGARETQYF
>TRBV19|TRBD1|TRBJ1-1|NA
TGTGCCAGTAGTTACACAGGGGGCGCGAACACTGAAGCTTTCTTT
CASSYTGGANTEAFF
>TRBV6-1|TRBD1|TRBJ2-5|NA
TGTGCCAGCAGTGCAGGGACAGGGATTCGCGCCGAGACCCAGTACTTC
CASSAGTGIRAETQYF
>TRBV5-4|TRBD1|TRBJ1-2|NA
TGTGCCAGCCAGGGGGAGGCCTATGGCTACACCTTC
CASQGEAYGYTF
>TRBV19|NA|TRBJ1-3|NA
TGTGCCAGTAGTATCTCAGGGCACTCTGGAAACACCATATATTTT
CASSISGHSGNTIYF
>TRBV28|TRBD2|TRBJ2-1|NA
TGTGCCAGCAGTCAGGGACTAGCGGGGGGGCTGTATGAGCAGTTCTTC
CASSQGLAGGLYEQFF